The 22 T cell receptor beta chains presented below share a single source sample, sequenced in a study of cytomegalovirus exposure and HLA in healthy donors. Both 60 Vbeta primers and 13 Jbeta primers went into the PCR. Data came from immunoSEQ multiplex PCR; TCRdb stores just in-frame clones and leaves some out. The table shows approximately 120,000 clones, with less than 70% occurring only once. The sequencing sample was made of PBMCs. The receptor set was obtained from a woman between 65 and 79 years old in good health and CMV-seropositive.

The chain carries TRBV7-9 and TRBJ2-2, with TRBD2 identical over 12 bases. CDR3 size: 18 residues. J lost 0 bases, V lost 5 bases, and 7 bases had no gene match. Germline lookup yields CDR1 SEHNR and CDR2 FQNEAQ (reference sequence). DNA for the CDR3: TGTGCCAGCAGCCTTCCGACTAGCGGGGGCGCGAACACCGGGGAGCTGTTTTTT. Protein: CASSLPTSGGANTGELFF.

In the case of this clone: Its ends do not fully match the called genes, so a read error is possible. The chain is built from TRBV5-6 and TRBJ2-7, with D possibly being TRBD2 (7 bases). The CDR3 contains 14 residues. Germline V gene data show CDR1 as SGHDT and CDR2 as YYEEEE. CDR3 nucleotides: TGTGCCAGCAGCTGGGGGGGGCCGAAAGCGGGGCTTGTCTTC. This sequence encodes CASSWGGPKAGLVF. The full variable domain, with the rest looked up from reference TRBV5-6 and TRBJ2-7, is DAGVTQSPTHLIKTRGQQVTLRCSPKSGHDTVSWYQQALGQGPQFIFQYYEEEERQRGNFPDRFSGHQFPNYSSELNVNALLLGDSALYLCASSWGGPKAGLVFGPGTRLTVT.

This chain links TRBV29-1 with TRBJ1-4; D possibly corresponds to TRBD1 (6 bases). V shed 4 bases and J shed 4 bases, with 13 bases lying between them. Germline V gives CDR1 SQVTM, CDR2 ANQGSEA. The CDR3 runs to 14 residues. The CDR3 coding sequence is TGCAGCGTTGGGGCGGGGGGCGTTAATGAAAAACTGTTTTTT. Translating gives CSVGAGGVNEKLFF. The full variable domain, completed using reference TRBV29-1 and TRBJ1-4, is SAVISQKPSRDICQRGTSLTIQCQVDSQVTMMFWYRQQPGQSLTLIATANQGSEATYESGFVIDKFPISRPNLTFSTLTVSNMSPEDSSIYLCSVGAGGVNEKLFFGSGTQLSVL.

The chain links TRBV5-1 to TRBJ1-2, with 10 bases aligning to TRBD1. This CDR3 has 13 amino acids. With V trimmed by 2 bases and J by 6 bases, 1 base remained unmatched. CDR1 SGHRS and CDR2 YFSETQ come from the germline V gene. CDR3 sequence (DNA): TGCGCCAGCAGCTTCGGGACAGGGGATGGCTACACCTTC. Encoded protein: CASSFGTGDGYTF.

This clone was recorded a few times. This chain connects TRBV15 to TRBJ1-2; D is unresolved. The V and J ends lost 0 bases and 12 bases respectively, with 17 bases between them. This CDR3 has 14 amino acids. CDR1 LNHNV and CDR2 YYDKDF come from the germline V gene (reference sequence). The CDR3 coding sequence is TGTGCCACCAGCAGAGACGGTGTGACTCCGGTCGACACCTTC. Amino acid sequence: CATSRDGVTPVDTF.

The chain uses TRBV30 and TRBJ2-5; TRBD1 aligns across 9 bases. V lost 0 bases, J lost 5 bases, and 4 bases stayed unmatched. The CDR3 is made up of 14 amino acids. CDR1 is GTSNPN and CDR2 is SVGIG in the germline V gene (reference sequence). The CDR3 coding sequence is TGTGCCTGGAGTGTAACAGGGGGCGTGGAGACCCAGTACTTC. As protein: CAWSVTGGVETQYF.

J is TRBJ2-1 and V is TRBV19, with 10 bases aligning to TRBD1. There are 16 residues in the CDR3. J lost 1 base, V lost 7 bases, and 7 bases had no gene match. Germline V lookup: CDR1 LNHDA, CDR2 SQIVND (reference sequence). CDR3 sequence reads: CASNQGQGFSYNEQFF. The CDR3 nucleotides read TGTGCCAGTAACCAGGGACAGGGGTTTTCCTACAATGAGCAGTTCTTC.

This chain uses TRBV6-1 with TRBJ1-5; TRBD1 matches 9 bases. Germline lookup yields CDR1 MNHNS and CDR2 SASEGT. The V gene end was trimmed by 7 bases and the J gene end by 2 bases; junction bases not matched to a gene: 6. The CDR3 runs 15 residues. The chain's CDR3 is CASKLQGAGNQPQHF. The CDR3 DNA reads TGTGCCAGCAAGTTACAGGGGGCTGGCAATCAGCCCCAGCATTTT.

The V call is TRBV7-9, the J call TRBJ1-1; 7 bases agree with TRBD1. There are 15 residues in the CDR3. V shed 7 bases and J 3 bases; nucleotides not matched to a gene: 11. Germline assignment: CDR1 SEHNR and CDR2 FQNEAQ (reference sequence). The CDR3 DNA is TGTGCCAGCACAGGGGGGATAAGGGGCGACACTGAAGCTTTCTTT. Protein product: CASTGGIRGDTEAFF.

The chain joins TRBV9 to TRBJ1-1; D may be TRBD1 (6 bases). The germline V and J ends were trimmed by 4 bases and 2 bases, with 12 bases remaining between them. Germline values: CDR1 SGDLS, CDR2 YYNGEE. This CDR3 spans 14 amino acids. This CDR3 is CASSIGTPNTEAFF. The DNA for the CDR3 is TGTGCCAGCAGCATTGGGACACCCAACACTGAAGCTTTCTTT.

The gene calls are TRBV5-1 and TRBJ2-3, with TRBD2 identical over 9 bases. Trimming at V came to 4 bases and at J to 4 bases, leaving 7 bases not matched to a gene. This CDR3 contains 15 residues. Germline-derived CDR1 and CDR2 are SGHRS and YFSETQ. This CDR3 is CASSPPSGASDTQYF. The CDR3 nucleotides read TGCGCCAGCAGCCCCCCTAGCGGGGCTTCAGATACGCAGTATTTT.

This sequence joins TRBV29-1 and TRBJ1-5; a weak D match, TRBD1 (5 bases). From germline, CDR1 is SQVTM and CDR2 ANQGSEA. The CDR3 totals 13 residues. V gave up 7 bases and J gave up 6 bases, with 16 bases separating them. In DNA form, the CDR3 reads TGCAGCGCGAAGGGAGGGACGGGTCAGCCCCAGCATTTT. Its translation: CSAKGGTGQPQHF.

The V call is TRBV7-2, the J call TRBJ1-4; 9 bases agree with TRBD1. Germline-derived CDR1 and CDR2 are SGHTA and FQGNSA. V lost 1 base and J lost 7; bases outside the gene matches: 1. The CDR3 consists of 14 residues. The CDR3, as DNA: TGTGCCAGCAGCTTAGACAGGGGGCGTGAAAAACTGTTTTTT. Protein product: CASSLDRGREKLFF.

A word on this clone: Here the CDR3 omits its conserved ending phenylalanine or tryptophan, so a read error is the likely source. The chain's CDR3 is CASSDASGSYEQYL. In nucleotides, the CDR3 is TGTGCCAGCAGTGACGCCAGCGGATCCTACGAGCAGTACCTC. The J gene is TRBJ2-7, the V gene TRBV25-1, with D possibly TRBD2 on 5 matching bases. V lost 3 bases and J 1 base, leaving 10 bases between the germline ends. The germline V gene has CDR1 MGHDK and CDR2 SYGVNS. CDR3 size: 14 residues.

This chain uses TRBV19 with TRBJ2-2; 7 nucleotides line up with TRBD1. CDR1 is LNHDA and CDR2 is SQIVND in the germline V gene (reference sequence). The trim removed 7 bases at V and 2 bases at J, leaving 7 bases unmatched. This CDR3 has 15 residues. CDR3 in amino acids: CASIPGQTNTGELFF. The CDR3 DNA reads TGTGCCAGTATTCCGGGACAGACTAACACCGGGGAGCTGTTTTTT.

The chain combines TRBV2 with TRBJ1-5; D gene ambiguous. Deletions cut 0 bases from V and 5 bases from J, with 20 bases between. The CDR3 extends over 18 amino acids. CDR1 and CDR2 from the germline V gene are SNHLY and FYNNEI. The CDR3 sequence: CASSEALRVTYEYQPQHF. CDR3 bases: TGTGCCAGCAGTGAAGCGCTTCGCGTCACCTATGAATATCAGCCCCAGCATTTT.

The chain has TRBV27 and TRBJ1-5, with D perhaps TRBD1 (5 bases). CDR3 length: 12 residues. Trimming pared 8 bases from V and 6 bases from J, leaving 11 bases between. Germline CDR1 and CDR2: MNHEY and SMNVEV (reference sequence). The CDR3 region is CASGQGSQPQHF. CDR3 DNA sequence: TGTGCCAGCGGTCAGGGATCTCAGCCCCAGCATTTT.

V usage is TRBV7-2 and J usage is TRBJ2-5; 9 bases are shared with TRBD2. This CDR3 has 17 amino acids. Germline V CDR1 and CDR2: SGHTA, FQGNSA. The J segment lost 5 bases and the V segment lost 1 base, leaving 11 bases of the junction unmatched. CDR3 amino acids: CASSLGLAGGLRETQYF. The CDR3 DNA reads TGTGCCAGCAGCTTAGGGCTGGCGGGGGGGCTGAGGGAGACCCAGTACTTC.

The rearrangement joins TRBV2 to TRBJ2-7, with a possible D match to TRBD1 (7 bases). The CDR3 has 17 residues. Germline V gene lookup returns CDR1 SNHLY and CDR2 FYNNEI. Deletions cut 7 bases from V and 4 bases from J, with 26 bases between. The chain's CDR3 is CASKEGAGQIISYEQYF. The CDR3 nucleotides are TGTGCCAGCAAGGAGGGGGCGGGACAAATCATATCTTACGAGCAGTACTTC.

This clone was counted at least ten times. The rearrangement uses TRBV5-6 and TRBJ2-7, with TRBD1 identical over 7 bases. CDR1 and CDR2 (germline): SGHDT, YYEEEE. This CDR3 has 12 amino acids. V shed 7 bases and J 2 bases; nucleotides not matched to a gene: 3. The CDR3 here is CASSGQAYEQYF. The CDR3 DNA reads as TGTGCCAGCTCCGGACAGGCCTACGAGCAGTACTTC.

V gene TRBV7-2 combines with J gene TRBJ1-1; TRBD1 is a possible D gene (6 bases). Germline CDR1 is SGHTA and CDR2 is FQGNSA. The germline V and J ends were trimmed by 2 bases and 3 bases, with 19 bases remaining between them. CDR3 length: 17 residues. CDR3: CASSLNPVGGTHTEAFF. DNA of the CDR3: TGTGCCAGCAGCTTAAATCCGGTAGGGGGAACCCACACTGAAGCTTTCTTT.

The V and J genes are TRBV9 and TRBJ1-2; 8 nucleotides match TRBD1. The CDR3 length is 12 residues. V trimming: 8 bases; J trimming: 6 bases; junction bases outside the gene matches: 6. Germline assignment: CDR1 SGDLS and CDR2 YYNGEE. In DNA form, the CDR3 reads TGTGCCAGTCAGGGGGCTAATCATGGCTACACCTTC. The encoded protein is CASQGANHGYTF.